The 14 T cell receptor beta chains given below trace back to one sample, sequenced in a study of CD8 T cells in ankylosing spondylitis. TCRdb independently ran MiXCR on the 5' RACE reads; one entry per CDR3 protein. Counted here are about 250,000 distinct CDR3 sequences, roughly 32% occurring once; the ten biggest clones make up approximately 4.4%. Sequences were obtained from blood, either unsorted or a sorted T cell fraction (not recorded which). The receptors come from a male donor with ankylosing spondylitis or in good health (not recorded which).

The chain joins TRBV20-1 to TRBJ2-1; TRBD2 matches 13 bases. Unmatched junction bases numbered 5, after V lost 0 bases and J lost 0 bases. Germline assignment: CDR1 DFQATT and CDR2 SNEGSKA (reference sequence). This CDR3 has 18 amino acids. The DNA for the CDR3 is TGCAGTGCTAGAGACTTGGGACTAGCGGGGAGCTCCTACAATGAGCAGTTCTTC. It specifies CSARDLGLAGSSYNEQFF.

CDR3 bases: TGCAGTGCAATAAGCAGCGGGGGCCTAAGCACAGATACGCAGTATTTT. Translating gives CSAISSGGLSTDTQYF. The V call is TRBV20-1, the J call TRBJ2-3; 8 bases map to TRBD2. CDR3 length: 16 residues. Germline-derived CDR1 and CDR2 are DFQATT and SNEGSKA (reference sequence). The V segment lost 6 bases and the J segment 0 bases; nucleotides outside the gene matches: 11.

This clonotype was counted between two and nine times. The chain links TRBV20-1 to TRBJ2-3; 9 bases map to TRBD2. The V gene's germline CDR1 is DFQATT and CDR2 SNEGSKA (reference sequence). V lost 6 bases and J lost 5; bases outside the gene matches: 3. The CDR3 has 12 residues. CDR3 coding DNA: TGCAGTGCGCTAGCGGGGCTAGATACGCAGTATTTT. This encodes CSALAGLDTQYF.

The chain recombines TRBV10-3 with TRBJ1-2, with D possibly matching TRBD1 (5 bases). Germline CDR1 is ENHRY and CDR2 is SYGVKD. The CDR3 contains 12 residues. V was pared by 4 bases and J by 5 bases, with 8 bases between. CDR3 nucleotide sequence: TGTGCCATCAGTGGGGGGGGATATGGCTACACCTTC. This codes for CAISGGGYGYTF.

This clonotype was observed a handful of times. The chain links TRBV5-1 to TRBJ2-7, with 9 nucleotides matching TRBD1. The J segment lost 0 bases and the V segment lost 4 bases, leaving 8 bases of the junction unmatched. The germline gives CDR1 SGHRS, CDR2 YFSETQ. This CDR3 is 16 amino acids long. The CDR3 coding sequence is TGCGCCAGCAGCCAGACCGGGACAGGGTACTCCTACGAGCAGTACTTC. Translated, it gives CASSQTGTGYSYEQYF.

The chain couples TRBV29-1 to TRBJ2-2, with TRBD1 as a possible D gene (5 bases). Germline V lookup: CDR1 SQVTM, CDR2 ANQGSEA. The V end was cut by 7 bases, the J end by 4 bases, with 13 bases between. The CDR3 consists of 13 residues. The CDR3 DNA reads as TGCAGCGCTTTTGACAGCCTCACCGGGGAGCTGTTTTTT. Protein: CSAFDSLTGELFF.

CDR3 in amino acids: CASVGWYF. In DNA, the CDR3 is TGCGCCAGCGTCGGGTGGTACTTC. The gene calls are TRBV5-1 and TRBJ2-7; no firm D call. Germline V gives CDR1 SGHRS, CDR2 YFSETQ. V shed 7 bases and J shed 12 bases, with 8 bases lying between them. The CDR3 sequence is 8 residues long.

This chain uses TRBV7-9 with TRBJ2-2; no firm D call. The CDR3 loop spans 15 amino acids. The germline CDR1 and CDR2 sequences are SEHNR and FQNEAQ (reference sequence). V was shortened by 4 bases and J by 5 bases, with 14 bases between the two germline ends. This CDR3 reads CASSSTPDSTGELFF. The DNA for the CDR3 is TGTGCCAGCAGCTCCACACCGGATTCAACCGGGGAGCTGTTTTTT.

J is TRBJ1-1 and V is TRBV7-9, with a weak D call TRBD1 (5 bases). Germline CDR1 is SEHNR and CDR2 is FQNEAQ (reference sequence). CDR3 size: 12 residues. V gave up 3 bases and J gave up 5 bases, with 7 bases separating them. CDR3 nucleotides: TGTGCCAGCAGCTTCAGGGTGACTGAAGCTTTCTTT. Amino acids: CASSFRVTEAFF.

The chain is built from TRBV12-3 or TRBV12-4 and TRBJ1-6, with D hard to call. The CDR3 runs 14 residues. V dropped 6 bases and J dropped 7 bases, with 13 bases sitting between them. The CDR3 reads CASSPGVTNSPLHF. The CDR3 nucleotides read TGTGCCAGCAGCCCCGGGGTAACAAATTCACCCCTCCACTTT.

This clonotype appeared once. The gene calls are TRBV27 and TRBJ1-1; D remains unclear. Germline CDR1 and CDR2: MNHEY and SMNVEV (reference sequence). V was cut by 3 bases and J by 5 bases, with 10 bases left in between. This CDR3 is built from 13 residues. The DNA of the CDR3 is TGTGCCAGCAGTTTGAGAAGGTGGACTGAAGCTTTCTTT. Its translation: CASSLRRWTEAFF.

This clonotype appeared a few times. The J gene is TRBJ1-1, the V gene TRBV12-3 or TRBV12-4, with a tentative D call TRBD1 (6 bases). V dropped 5 bases and J dropped 1 base, with 11 bases sitting between them. The CDR3 loop spans 14 amino acids. The CDR3 protein is CASSHRVGNTEAFF. Here the CDR3 DNA reads TGTGCCAGCAGTCACAGGGTGGGGAACACTGAAGCTTTCTTT.

This clonotype was observed at least ten times. V usage is TRBV20-1 and J usage is TRBJ2-7, with TRBD2 matching 8 bases. V trimming: 6 bases; J trimming: 3 bases; junction bases outside the gene matches: 4. This CDR3 has 12 residues. The germline gives CDR1 DFQATT, CDR2 SNEGSKA (reference sequence). DNA for the CDR3: TGCAGTGCGAGGACTAGCATCTACGAGCAGTACTTC. Translation gives CSARTSIYEQYF.

The chain combines TRBV28 with TRBJ2-7; 9 positions agree with TRBD1. CDR1 and CDR2 (germline): MDHEN, SYDVKM. After removal of 2 bases from V and 0 bases from J, the junction contained 5 bases not matched to a gene. This CDR3 comprises 16 residues. The CDR3: CASSLEGTGISYEQYF. The CDR3 DNA follows: TGTGCCAGCAGTTTAGAGGGGACAGGGATCTCCTACGAGCAGTACTTC.